This note documents a single TCR beta chain sequence. This record belongs to a study of blood T cell repertoires in COVID-19. The germline V gene has CDR1 MGHRA and CDR2 YSYEKL. CDR3 size: 17 residues. The ends were cut back, 0 bases at V and 1 base at J, with 16 bases in the middle. Some clones are missing from TCRdb's copy, which holds only in-frame ones; the method was immunoSEQ multiplex PCR. The sample holds about 100,000 clones, just over 85% seen once. The sequence was obtained from a human donor in a cohort sampled during active COVID-19. The chain has TRBV4-1 and TRBJ2-7, with D possibly matching TRBD2 (5 bases). Sequencing was done on a sample of peripheral blood. The CDR3, as DNA: TGCGCCAGCAGCCAAGATAGTAGAGGGATGATATCCTACGAGCAGTACTTC. This sequence encodes CASSQDSRGMISYEQYF.